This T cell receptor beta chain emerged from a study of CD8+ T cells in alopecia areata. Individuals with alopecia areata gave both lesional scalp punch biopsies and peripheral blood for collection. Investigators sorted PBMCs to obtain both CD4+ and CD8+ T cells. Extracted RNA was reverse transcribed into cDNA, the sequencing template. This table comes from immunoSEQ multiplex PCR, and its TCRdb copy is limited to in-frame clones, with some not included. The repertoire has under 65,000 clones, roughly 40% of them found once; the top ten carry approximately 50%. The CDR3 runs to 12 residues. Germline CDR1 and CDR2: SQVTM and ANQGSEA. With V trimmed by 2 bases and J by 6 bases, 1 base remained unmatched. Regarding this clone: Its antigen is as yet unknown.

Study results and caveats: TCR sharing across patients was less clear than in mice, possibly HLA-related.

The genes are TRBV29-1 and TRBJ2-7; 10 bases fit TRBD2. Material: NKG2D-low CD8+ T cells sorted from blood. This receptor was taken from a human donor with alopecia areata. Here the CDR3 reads CSVELAGVEQYF. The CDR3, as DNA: TGCAGCGTTGAACTAGCGGGAGTCGAGCAGTACTTC.